This TCR beta chain is from a study of Graves' ophthalmopathy and Graves' hyperthyroidism. Study details: Peripheral blood was gathered at first diagnosis, ahead of any treatment whatsoever. The study, taken as a whole, reports: Cross-validated, the 13-signature model showed 87.88%/81.08% sensitivity/specificity, and 80%/75% in the test set.

Amplification from RNA transcripts yielded the TCR beta CDR3 regions. An initial RT-PCR round employing HTBI primers preceded a second-round multiplex PCR. TCRdb used MiXCR to reprocess the multiplex PCR reads, holding one entry per CDR3 protein. The table shows nearly 400,000 distinct CDR3 sequences, with 18% occurring only once. Certain patients, namely those with other autoimmune diseases, uncontrolled infections, pregnancy or lactation, were excluded. The PBMCs originated from more than 8 ml of fresh peripheral blood. There are many counts of this clonotype. Its antigen is still unknown. The origin of this receptor is a woman aged 18-29 years with Graves' ophthalmopathy. Input material: peripheral blood.

For the CDR3, the DNA is TGTGCCAGCAGATACAGGGGACGGGACACTGAAGCTTTCTTT. Translation: CASRYRGRDTEAFF. The chain couples TRBV6-5 to TRBJ1-1, with 7 bases lining up with TRBD1. This CDR3 has 14 amino acids. Looked up from germline, CDR1 is MNHEY and CDR2 is SVGAGI. The V and J ends lost 6 bases and 3 bases, in that order; junction bases with no gene match: 7.